This TCR beta chain was found in a study of blood T cell repertoires in COVID-19. Assay used: immunoSEQ multiplex PCR; TCRdb lists only in-frame clones, some missing. Altogether around 86,000 clones are present, more than 80% being singletons, with the ten largest covering 25% to 30%. V dropped 2 bases and J dropped 3; count of bases not matched to a gene: 7. The V gene's germline CDR1 is LGHNT and CDR2 FRNRAP. The CDR3 has 16 amino acids. The rearrangement uses TRBV12-5 and TRBJ1-1; TRBD1 matches at 9 bases. The sample was peripheral blood. The TCR comes from a woman at least 80 years old with acute or convalescent COVID-19. The CDR3 DNA reads TGTGCTAGTGGTTTGAACACAGGGGGCGCGGACACTGAAGCTTTCTTT. This sequence encodes CASGLNTGGADTEAFF.